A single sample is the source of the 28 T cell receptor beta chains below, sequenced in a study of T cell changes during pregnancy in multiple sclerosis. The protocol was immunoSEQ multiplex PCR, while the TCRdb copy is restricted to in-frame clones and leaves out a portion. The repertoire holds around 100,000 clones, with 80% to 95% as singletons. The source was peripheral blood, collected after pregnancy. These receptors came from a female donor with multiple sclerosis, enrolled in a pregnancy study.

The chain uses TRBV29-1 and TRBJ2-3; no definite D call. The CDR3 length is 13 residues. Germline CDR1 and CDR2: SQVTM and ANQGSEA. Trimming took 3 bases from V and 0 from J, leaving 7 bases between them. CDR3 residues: CSVEPRSTDTQYF. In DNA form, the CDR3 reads TGCAGCGTTGAGCCCCGGAGCACAGATACGCAGTATTTT.

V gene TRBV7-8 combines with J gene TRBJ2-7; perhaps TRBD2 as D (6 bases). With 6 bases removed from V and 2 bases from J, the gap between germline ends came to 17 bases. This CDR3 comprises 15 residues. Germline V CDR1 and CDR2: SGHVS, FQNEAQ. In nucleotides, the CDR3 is TGTGCCAGCAGAAGGGGTTGGGACTCTACCTACGAGCAGTACTTC. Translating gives CASRRGWDSTYEQYF.

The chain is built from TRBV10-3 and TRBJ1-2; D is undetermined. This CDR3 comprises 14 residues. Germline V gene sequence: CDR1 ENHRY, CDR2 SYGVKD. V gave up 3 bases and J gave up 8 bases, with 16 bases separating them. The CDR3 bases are TGTGCCATCAGTGAATCGGCGGCCCCGGGGGGCTACACCTTC. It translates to CAISESAAPGGYTF.

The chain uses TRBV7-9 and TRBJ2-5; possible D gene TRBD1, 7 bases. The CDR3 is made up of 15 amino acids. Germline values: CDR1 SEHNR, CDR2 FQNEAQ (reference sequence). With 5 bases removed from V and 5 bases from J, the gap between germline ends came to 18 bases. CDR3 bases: TGTGCCAGCAGCCCCCAGGGGGGTAGGGAGGAGACCCAGTACTTC. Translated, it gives CASSPQGGREETQYF.

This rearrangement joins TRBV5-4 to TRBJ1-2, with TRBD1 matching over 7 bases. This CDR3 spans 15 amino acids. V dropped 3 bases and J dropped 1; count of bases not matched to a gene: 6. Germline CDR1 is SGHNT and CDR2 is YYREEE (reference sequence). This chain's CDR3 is CASSSTRDSNYGYTF. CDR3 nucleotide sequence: TGTGCCAGCAGCTCCACCCGGGACAGTAACTATGGCTACACCTTC.

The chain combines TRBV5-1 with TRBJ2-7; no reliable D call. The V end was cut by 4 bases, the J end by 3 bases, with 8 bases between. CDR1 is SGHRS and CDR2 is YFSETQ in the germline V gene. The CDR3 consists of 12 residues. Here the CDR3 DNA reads TGCGCCAGCAGCCGCGACAACTACGAGCAGTACTTC. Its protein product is CASSRDNYEQYF.

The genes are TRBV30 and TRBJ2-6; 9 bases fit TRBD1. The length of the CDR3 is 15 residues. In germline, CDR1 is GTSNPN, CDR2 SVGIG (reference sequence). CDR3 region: CAGGTGYSGANVLTF. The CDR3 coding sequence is TGTGCTGGAGGGACAGGGTACTCTGGGGCCAACGTCCTGACTTTC. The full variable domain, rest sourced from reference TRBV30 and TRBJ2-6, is SQTIHQWPATLVQPVGSPLSLECTVEGTSNPNLYWYRQAAGRGLQLLFYSVGIGQISSEVPQNLSASRPQDRQFILSSKKLLLSDSGFYLCAGGTGYSGANVLTFGAGSRLTVL.

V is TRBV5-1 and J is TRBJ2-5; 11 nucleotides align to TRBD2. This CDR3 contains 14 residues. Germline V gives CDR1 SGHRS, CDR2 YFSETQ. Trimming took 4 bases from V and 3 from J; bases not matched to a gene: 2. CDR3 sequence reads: CASSPTSGEETQYF. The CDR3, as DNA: TGCGCCAGCAGCCCGACTAGCGGGGAAGAGACCCAGTACTTC.

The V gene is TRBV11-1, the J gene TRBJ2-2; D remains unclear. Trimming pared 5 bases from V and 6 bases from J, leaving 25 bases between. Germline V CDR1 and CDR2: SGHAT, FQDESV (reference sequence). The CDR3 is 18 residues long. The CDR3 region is CASSRASLPGVRAGELFF. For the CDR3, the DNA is TGTGCCAGCAGCCGAGCAAGCCTTCCCGGTGTTCGTGCCGGGGAGCTGTTTTTT.

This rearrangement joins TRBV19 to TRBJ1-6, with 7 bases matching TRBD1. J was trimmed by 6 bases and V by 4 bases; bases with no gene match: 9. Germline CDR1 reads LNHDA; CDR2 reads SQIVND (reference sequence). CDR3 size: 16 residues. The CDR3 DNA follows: TGTGCCAGTAGTAAAATTCTAACAGGGGTTAATTCACCCCTCCACTTT. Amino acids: CASSKILTGVNSPLHF.

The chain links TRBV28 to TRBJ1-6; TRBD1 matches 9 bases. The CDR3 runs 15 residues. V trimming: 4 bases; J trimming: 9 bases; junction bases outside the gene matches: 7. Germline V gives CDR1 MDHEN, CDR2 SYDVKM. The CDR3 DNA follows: TGTGCCAGCAGTTCAGCCGGGACAGGGAGTTCACCCCTCCACTTT. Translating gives CASSSAGTGSSPLHF.

The CDR3 region has the DNA TGCGCCAGCAGCCCCCAGGGGGCTGGGTGGACAGATACGCAGTATTTT. It yields the protein CASSPQGAGWTDTQYF. The chain carries TRBV4-3 and TRBJ2-3; 8 bases match TRBD1. Germline loops: CDR1 LGHNA, CDR2 YSLEER. The CDR3 sequence is 16 residues long. V was pared by 4 bases and J by 3 bases, with 9 bases of the junction left unmatched.

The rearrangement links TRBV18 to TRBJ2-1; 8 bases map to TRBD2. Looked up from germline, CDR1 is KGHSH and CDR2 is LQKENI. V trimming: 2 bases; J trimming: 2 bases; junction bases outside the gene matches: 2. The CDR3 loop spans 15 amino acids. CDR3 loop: CASSPVTSAYNEQFF. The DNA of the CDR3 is TGTGCCAGCTCACCAGTGACTAGCGCCTACAATGAGCAGTTCTTC.

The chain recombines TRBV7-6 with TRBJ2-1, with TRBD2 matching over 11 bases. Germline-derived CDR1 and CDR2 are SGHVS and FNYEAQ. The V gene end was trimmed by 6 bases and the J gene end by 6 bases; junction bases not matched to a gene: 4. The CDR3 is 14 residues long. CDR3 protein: CASSPTSGVNEQFF. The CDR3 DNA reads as TGTGCCAGCAGTCCGACTAGCGGGGTCAATGAGCAGTTCTTC. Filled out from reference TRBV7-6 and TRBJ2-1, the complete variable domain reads GAGVSQSPRYKVTKRGQDVALRCDPISGHVSLYWYRQALGQGPEFLTYFNYEAQQDKSGLPNDRFSAERPEGSISTLTIQRTEQRDSAMYRCASSPTSGVNEQFFGPGTRLTVL.

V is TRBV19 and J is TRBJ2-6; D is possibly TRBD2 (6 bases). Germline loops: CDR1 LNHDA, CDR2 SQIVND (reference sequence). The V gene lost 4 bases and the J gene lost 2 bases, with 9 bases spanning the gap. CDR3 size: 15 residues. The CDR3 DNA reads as TGTGCCAGTAGTAAGGAGGGGCCTGGGGCCAACGTCCTGACTTTC. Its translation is CASSKEGPGANVLTF.

The CDR3 nucleotides read TGTGCCAGCCTTGACACCGGGGAGCTGTTTTTT. This codes for CASLDTGELFF. V usage is TRBV6-6 and J usage is TRBJ2-2; D is unclear. The V gene's germline CDR1 is MNHNY and CDR2 SVGAGI (reference sequence). The V gene lost 8 bases and the J gene lost 3 bases, with 4 bases spanning the gap. This CDR3 has 11 amino acids.

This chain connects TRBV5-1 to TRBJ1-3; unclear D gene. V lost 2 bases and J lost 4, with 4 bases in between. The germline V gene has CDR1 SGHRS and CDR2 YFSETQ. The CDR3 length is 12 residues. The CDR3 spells CASSLSGNTIYF. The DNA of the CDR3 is TGCGCCAGCAGCTTATCAGGAAACACCATATATTTT.

The chain's CDR3 is CASSQGAGEQYF. The CDR3 DNA sequence: TGTGCCAGCAGCCAAGGCGCCGGCGAGCAGTACTTC. This chain uses TRBV14 with TRBJ2-7; D gene unclear. Per the germline V gene, CDR1 is SGHDN and CDR2 is FVKESK. V lost 1 base, J lost 6 bases, and 7 bases lay in between. This CDR3 is built from 12 residues.

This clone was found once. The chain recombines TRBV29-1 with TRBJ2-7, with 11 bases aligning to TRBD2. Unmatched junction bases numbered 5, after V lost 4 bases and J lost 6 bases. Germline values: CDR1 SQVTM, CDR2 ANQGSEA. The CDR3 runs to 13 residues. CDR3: CSVGLLAGGEQYF. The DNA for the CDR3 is TGCAGCGTTGGATTGCTAGCGGGAGGCGAGCAGTACTTC.

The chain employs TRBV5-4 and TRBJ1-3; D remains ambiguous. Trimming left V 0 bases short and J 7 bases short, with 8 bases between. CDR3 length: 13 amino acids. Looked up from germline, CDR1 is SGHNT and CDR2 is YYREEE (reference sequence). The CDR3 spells CASSLANSNTIYF. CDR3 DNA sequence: TGTGCCAGCAGCTTGGCAAACAGCAACACCATATATTTT.

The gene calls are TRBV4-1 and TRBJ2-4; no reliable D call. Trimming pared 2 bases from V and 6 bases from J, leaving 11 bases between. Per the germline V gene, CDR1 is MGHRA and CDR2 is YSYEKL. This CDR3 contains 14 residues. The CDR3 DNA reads TGCGCCAGCAGCCAACCCAGACAAGGAAACATTCAGTACTTC. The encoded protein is CASSQPRQGNIQYF.

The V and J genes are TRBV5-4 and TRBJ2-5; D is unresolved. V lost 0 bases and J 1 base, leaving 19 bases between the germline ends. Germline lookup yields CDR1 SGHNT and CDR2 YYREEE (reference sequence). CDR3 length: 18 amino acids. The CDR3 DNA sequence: TGTGCCAGCAGCTTGGATCGGCAGAGACAAAGCCCCCAAGAGACCCAGTACTTC. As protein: CASSLDRQRQSPQETQYF.

CDR3 coding DNA: TGTGCCAGCAGCTTAGTAAAGTGGGCCGCCTATAGCAATCAGCCCCAGCATTTT. It translates to CASSLVKWAAYSNQPQHF. The genes are TRBV7-4 and TRBJ1-5; D remains unclear. The CDR3 is 18 amino acids. Germline assignment: CDR1 SGHVT and CDR2 SQSDAQ. V was pared by 1 base and J by 0 bases, with 16 bases between.

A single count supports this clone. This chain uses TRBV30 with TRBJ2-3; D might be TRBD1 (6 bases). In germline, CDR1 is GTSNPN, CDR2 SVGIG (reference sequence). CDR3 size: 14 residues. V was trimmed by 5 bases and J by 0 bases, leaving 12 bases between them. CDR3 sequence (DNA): TGTGCCTGGCGTAGGGGGTCTAGCACAGATACGCAGTATTTT. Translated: CAWRRGSSTDTQYF.

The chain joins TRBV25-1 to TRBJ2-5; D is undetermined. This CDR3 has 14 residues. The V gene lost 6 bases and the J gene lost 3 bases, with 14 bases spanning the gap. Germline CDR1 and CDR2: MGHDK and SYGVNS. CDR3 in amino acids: CASSREETEETQYF. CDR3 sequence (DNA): TGTGCCAGCAGCAGAGAAGAGACTGAAGAGACCCAGTACTTC.

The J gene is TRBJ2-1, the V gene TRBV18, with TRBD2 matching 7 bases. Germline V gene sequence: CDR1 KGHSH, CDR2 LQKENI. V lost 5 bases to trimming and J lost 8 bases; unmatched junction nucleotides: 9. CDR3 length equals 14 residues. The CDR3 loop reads CASSWEGVGHEQFF. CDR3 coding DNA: TGTGCCAGCTCATGGGAGGGTGTCGGCCATGAGCAGTTCTTC.

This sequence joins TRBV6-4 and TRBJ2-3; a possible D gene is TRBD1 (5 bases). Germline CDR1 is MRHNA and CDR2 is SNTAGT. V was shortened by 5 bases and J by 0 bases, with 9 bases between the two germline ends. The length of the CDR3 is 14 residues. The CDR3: CASSYQGSTDTQYF. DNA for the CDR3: TGTGCCAGCAGTTACCAGGGAAGCACAGATACGCAGTATTTT.

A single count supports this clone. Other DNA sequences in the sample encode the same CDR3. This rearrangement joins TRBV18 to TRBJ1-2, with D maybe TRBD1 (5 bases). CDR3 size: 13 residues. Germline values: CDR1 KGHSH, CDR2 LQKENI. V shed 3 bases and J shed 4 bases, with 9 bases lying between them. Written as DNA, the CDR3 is TGTGCCAGCTCACCGAGCCAGGGCTATGGCTACACCTTC. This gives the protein CASSPSQGYGYTF.